These T cell receptor beta chains were read from a single sample in a study of CD8+ T cells in alopecia areata. Clones were read by immunoSEQ multiplex PCR, and TCRdb kept only the in-frame ones, dropping some. Found here are approximately 13,000 clones, approximately 58% of them singletons; the top ten hold roughly 3.9%. The sequenced sample consisted of CD4+ Tregs sorted from blood. The origin of the receptors is a human donor with alopecia areata. CDR3s include the opening cysteine and the closing phenylalanine or tryptophan. Each record gives: J gene, clone size, D gene, V gene, CDR3 protein, CDR3 DNA. D genes are given only for firm matches. Size values are once, few and many counts, or a class for expanded clones, and some rows have none.

>TRBJ2-1|few|TRBD2|TRBV14
CASSQEWGGRTYNEQFF
TGTGCCAGCAGCCAAGAGTGGGGCGGGAGAACTTACAATGAGCAGTTCTTC
>TRBJ2-7|NA|NA|TRBV15
CATSRDLDEQYF
TGTGCCACCAGCAGAGATCTTGACGAGCAGTACTTC
>TRBJ2-7|NA|NA|TRBV4-1
CASSQESLSDYEQYF
TGCGCCAGCAGCCAAGAATCTCTATCCGACTACGAGCAGTACTTC
>TRBJ2-7|NA|NA|TRBV7-2
CASSYSGQPEQYF
TGTGCCAGCAGCTACAGCGGACAGCCCGAGCAGTACTTC
>TRBJ2-1|large|TRBD2|TRBV5-1
CASSLGGRAIEQFF
TGCGCCAGCAGCTTGGGCGGGAGGGCCATTGAGCAGTTCTTC
>TRBJ2-7|NA|NA|TRBV5-1
CASSLLPEYYEQYF
TGCGCCAGCAGCTTGTTGCCCGAATACTACGAGCAGTACTTC
>TRBJ2-2|NA|NA|TRBV28
CASSSPRVPTGELFF
TGTGCCAGCAGCTCTCCGAGGGTCCCCACCGGGGAGCTGTTTTTT
>TRBJ1-2|NA|TRBD1|TRBV10-3
CAIMGTGHYGYTF
TGTGCCATCATGGGGACAGGGCATTATGGCTACACCTTC
>TRBJ1-1|NA|TRBD1|TRBV5-1
CASRPGTGVNTEAFF
TGCGCCAGCAGACCCGGGACAGGGGTGAACACTGAAGCTTTCTTT
>TRBJ2-7|NA|NA|TRBV7-2
CASSPPSLEQYF
TGTGCCAGCAGCCCCCCTAGTCTCGAGCAGTACTTC
>TRBJ1-2|NA|TRBD1|TRBV7-3
CASSLGQGGGYTF
TGTGCCAGCAGCCTCGGACAGGGAGGAGGCTACACCTTC
>TRBJ2-7|few|NA|TRBV27
CASSLEGLWPFEQYF
TGTGCCAGCAGCCTAGAGGGACTGTGGCCTTTTGAGCAGTACTTC
>TRBJ2-1|NA|TRBD2|TRBV7-3
CASSLVPLAGGPYEQFF
TGTGCCAGCAGCTTAGTCCCCCTAGCGGGAGGGCCCTATGAGCAGTTCTTC
>TRBJ2-5|NA|TRBD2|TRBV7-8
CASSLSLGGETQYF
TGTGCCAGCAGCTTAAGCCTGGGGGGGGAGACCCAGTACTTC
>TRBJ1-3|NA|NA|TRBV6-6
CASRWPTGGNTIYF
TGTGCCTCTCGATGGCCGACGGGCGGAAACACCATATATTTT
>TRBJ1-1|few|TRBD1|TRBV5-6
CASSLAGGTGNTEAFF
TGTGCCAGCAGCTTGGCCGGGGGGACAGGGAACACTGAAGCTTTCTTT
>TRBJ1-1|few|NA|TRBV19
CASSERQANTEAFF
TGTGCCAGTTCGGAGAGGCAGGCGAACACTGAAGCTTTCTTT
>TRBJ2-7|NA|NA|TRBV28
CASSPWGTIEQYF
TGTGCCAGCAGTCCCTGGGGTACCATCGAGCAGTACTTC
>TRBJ1-2|once|NA|TRBV9
CASSPYRADYGYTF
TGTGCCAGCAGCCCCTACAGGGCGGACTATGGCTACACCTTC
>TRBJ2-5|NA|NA|TRBV7-2
CASYPRPGETQYF
TGTGCCAGCTATCCCCGACCGGGGGAGACCCAGTACTTC
>TRBJ1-1|NA|TRBD1|TRBV5-1
CASGRGYGTEAFF
TGCGCCAGCGGCAGGGGGTATGGCACTGAAGCTTTCTTT
>TRBJ2-7|NA|NA|TRBV14
CASSQAGSYTYEQYF
TGTGCCAGCAGCCAAGCAGGGTCTTATACCTACGAGCAGTACTTC
>TRBJ1-1|NA|NA|TRBV6-1
CASSERGNTEAFF
TGTGCCAGCAGTGAAAGGGGGAACACTGAAGCTTTCTTT
>TRBJ2-1|NA|NA|TRBV29-1
CSVDQGKYNNEQFF
TGCAGCGTTGATCAAGGGAAATACAACAATGAGCAGTTCTTC
>TRBJ2-1|NA|TRBD1|TRBV6-5
CASSSLTTGVDNEQFF
TGTGCCAGCAGTTCCCTCACGACAGGGGTCGACAATGAGCAGTTCTTC
>TRBJ2-3|NA|NA|TRBV29-1
CSVEGPRSTDTQYF
TGCAGCGTTGAGGGCCCCAGGAGCACAGATACGCAGTATTTT
>TRBJ1-1|NA|NA|TRBV18
CASLLTGRNTEAFF
TGTGCCAGCTTACTTACAGGGCGGAACACTGAAGCTTTCTTT
>TRBJ2-7|NA|TRBD2|TRBV4-1
CASSQLGLAGGEQYF
TGCGCCAGCAGCCAACTGGGACTAGCGGGAGGCGAGCAGTACTTC
>TRBJ2-5|medium-sized|NA|TRBV5-1
CASFHGQRGETQYF
TGCGCCAGCTTCCACGGGCAGAGGGGAGAGACCCAGTACTTC
>TRBJ1-2|few|TRBD1|TRBV19
CASSRDRGNGYTF
TGTGCCAGTAGCCGGGACAGGGGTAATGGCTACACCTTC
>TRBJ2-1|NA|TRBD2|TRBV5-1
CASSLGLAGPSSYNEQFF
TGCGCCAGCAGCTTGGGACTAGCGGGGCCTAGCTCCTACAATGAGCAGTTCTTC
>TRBJ2-7|NA|NA|TRBV28
CASSLWGAGSVYEQYF
TGTGCCAGCAGTTTATGGGGGGCCGGGTCCGTCTACGAGCAGTACTTC
>TRBJ1-5|NA|NA|TRBV21-1
CASRIQGTKYQPQHF
TGTGCCAGCAGGATACAGGGGACTAAGTATCAGCCCCAGCATTTT
>TRBJ2-3|NA|TRBD1|TRBV18
CASDREHSPDTQYF
TGTGCCAGCGACAGGGAACATTCTCCAGATACGCAGTATTTT
>TRBJ2-7|NA|TRBD2|TRBV7-9
CASVASGLYEQYF
TGTGCCAGCGTGGCTAGCGGACTTTACGAGCAGTACTTC
>TRBJ1-5|NA|TRBD1|TRBV6-1
CASISTGARQPQHF
TGTGCCAGCATCTCAACAGGGGCAAGACAGCCCCAGCATTTT
>TRBJ2-7|NA|NA|TRBV5-1
CASSFGQKNEQYF
TGCGCCAGCAGCTTCGGCCAGAAGAACGAGCAGTACTTC
>TRBJ2-3|NA|NA|TRBV5-4
CASSAKGSADTQYF
TGTGCCAGCAGCGCGAAGGGTAGCGCAGATACGCAGTATTTT
>TRBJ2-1|NA|NA|TRBV5-1
CASSPGTSGTYNEQFF
TGCGCCAGCTCGCCCGGGACATCAGGTACCTACAATGAGCAGTTCTTC
>TRBJ2-1|NA|TRBD2|TRBV28
CASRGGLAGNEQFF
TGTGCCAGCAGGGGGGGACTAGCGGGAAATGAGCAGTTCTTC
>TRBJ1-5|NA|NA|TRBV19
CAGARAYSNQPQHF
TGTGCCGGGGCTAGAGCGTATAGCAATCAGCCCCAGCATTTT
>TRBJ1-2|once|NA|TRBV6-1
CASRVGANYGYTF
TGTGCCAGCAGGGTAGGGGCAAACTATGGCTACACCTTC
>TRBJ2-7|once|NA|TRBV7-9
CASSFRDEQYF
TGTGCCAGCAGCTTCCGGGACGAGCAGTACTTC
>TRBJ2-7|NA|NA|TRBV7-8
CASSLVQRSYEQYF
TGTGCCAGCAGCTTAGTGCAGCGGTCCTACGAGCAGTACTTC
>TRBJ1-3|NA|NA|TRBV18
CASSPSQGRGGNTIYF
TGTGCCAGCTCCCCCTCTCAGGGGCGCGGGGGAAACACCATATATTTT
>TRBJ2-7|NA|NA|TRBV9
CASSSADRVREQYF
TGTGCCAGCAGCTCCGCGGACAGAGTCCGCGAGCAGTACTTC
>TRBJ1-2|NA|NA|TRBV4-2
CASSQGQGYGYTF
TGTGCCAGCAGCCAAGGGCAGGGGTATGGCTACACCTTC
>TRBJ2-1|once|TRBD1|TRBV4-1
CASSRRQGVGDEQFF
TGCGCCAGCAGCCGAAGACAGGGTGTAGGTGATGAGCAGTTCTTC
>TRBJ2-1|NA|TRBD2|TRBV5-6
CASSTGLAGELYNEQFF
TGTGCCAGCAGCACGGGACTAGCGGGAGAACTCTACAATGAGCAGTTCTTC
>TRBJ2-7|few|TRBD1|TRBV7-9
CASSLGQGEYEQYF
TGTGCCAGCAGCTTGGGACAGGGAGAGTACGAGCAGTACTTC
>TRBJ1-1|few|NA|TRBV29-1
CSVLRGDTEAFF
TGCAGCGTCCTCCGGGGGGACACTGAAGCTTTCTTT
>TRBJ1-2|NA|NA|TRBV7-2
CASSLGAAYGYTF
TGTGCCAGCAGCTTAGGGGCAGCCTATGGCTACACCTTC
>TRBJ2-7|few|TRBD2|TRBV2
CASIRAGAPRTYEQYF
TGTGCCAGCATACGGGCGGGAGCTCCGAGAACCTACGAGCAGTACTTC
>TRBJ2-3|NA|TRBD2|TRBV30
CAWSVGVAGGADTQYF
TGTGCCTGGAGTGTAGGGGTAGCGGGAGGAGCAGATACGCAGTATTTT
>TRBJ1-1|NA|NA|TRBV28
CASSLKGPRNTEAFF
TGTGCCAGCAGTTTAAAGGGCCCTAGGAACACTGAAGCTTTCTTT
>TRBJ2-7|few|TRBD2|TRBV5-1
CASSAGLAGVLYEQYF
TGCGCCAGCAGCGCCGGACTAGCGGGAGTTCTCTACGAGCAGTACTTC
>TRBJ2-2|NA|NA|TRBV5-1
CASSLMGTGELFF
TGCGCCAGCAGCTTGATGGGAACCGGGGAGCTGTTTTTT
>TRBJ1-1|NA|NA|TRBV9
CASSGEPRQRSTEAFF
TGTGCCAGCAGCGGGGAGCCCCGGCAAAGGAGCACTGAAGCTTTCTTT
>TRBJ1-2|once|TRBD1|TRBV9
CASSVVSGGTGYTF
TGTGCCAGCAGCGTAGTGTCAGGGGGTACCGGCTACACCTTC